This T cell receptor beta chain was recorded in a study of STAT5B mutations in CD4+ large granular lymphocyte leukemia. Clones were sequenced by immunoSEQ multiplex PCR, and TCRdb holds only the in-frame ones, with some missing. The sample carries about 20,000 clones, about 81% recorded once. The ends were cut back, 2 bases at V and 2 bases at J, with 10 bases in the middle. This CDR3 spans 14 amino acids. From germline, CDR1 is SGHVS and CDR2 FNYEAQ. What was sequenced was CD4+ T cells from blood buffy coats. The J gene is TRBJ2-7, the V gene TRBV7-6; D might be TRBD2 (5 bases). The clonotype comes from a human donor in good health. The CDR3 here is CASSLLGKTYEQYF. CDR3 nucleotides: TGTGCCAGCAGCTTACTCGGGAAGACCTACGAGCAGTACTTC.